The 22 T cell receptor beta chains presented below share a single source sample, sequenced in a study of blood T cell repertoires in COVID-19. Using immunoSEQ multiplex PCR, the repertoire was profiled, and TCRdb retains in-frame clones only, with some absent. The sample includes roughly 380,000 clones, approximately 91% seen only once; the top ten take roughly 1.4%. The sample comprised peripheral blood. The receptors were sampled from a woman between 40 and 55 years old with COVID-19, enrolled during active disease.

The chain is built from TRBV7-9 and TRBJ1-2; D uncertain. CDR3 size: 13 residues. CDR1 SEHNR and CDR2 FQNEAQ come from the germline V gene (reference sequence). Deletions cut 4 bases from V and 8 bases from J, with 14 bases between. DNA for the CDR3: TGTGCCAGCAGCTCGGCGGGGTCTATCGGCTACACCTTC. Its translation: CASSSAGSIGYTF. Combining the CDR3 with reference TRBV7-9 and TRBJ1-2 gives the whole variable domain DTGVSQNPRHKITKRGQNVTFRCDPISEHNRLYWYRQTLGQGPEFLTYFQNEAQLEKSRLLSDRFSAERPKGSFSTLEIQRTEQGDSAMYLCASSSAGSIGYTFGSGTRLTVV.

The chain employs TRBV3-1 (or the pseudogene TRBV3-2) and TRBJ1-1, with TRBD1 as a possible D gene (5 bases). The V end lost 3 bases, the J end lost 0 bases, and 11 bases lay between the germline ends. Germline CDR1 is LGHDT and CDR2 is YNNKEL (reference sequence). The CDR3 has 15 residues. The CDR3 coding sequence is TGTGCCAGCAGCCAGGCCGGGACTGTGAACACTGAAGCTTTCTTT. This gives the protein CASSQAGTVNTEAFF.

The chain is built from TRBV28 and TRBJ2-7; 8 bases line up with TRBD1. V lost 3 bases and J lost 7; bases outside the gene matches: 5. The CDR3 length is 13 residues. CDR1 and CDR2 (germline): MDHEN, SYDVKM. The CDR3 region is CASSLQGALEQYF. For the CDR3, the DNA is TGTGCCAGCAGTTTGCAGGGGGCTCTAGAGCAGTACTTC.

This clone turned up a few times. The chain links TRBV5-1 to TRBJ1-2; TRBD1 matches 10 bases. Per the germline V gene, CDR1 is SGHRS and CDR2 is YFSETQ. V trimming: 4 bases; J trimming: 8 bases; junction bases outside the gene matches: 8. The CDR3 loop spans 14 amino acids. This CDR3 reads CASSPNRDRGGYTF. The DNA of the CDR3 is TGCGCCAGCAGCCCCAACCGGGACAGGGGCGGCTACACCTTC.

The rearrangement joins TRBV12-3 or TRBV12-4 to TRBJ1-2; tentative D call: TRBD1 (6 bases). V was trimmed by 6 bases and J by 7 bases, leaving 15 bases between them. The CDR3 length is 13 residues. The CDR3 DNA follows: TGTGCCAGCAGACTATCCACAGGGAGTGGCTACACCTTC. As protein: CASRLSTGSGYTF.

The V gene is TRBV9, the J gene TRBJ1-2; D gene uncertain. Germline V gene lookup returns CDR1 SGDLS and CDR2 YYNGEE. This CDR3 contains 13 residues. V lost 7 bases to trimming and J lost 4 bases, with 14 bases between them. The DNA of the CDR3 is TGTGCCAGCGGGCGGGGAGATAGCTATGGCTACACCTTC. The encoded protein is CASGRGDSYGYTF.

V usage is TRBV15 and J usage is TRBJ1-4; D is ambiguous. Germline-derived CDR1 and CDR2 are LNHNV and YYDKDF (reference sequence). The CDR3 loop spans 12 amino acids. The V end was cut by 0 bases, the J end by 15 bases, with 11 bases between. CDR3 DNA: TGTGCCACCAGCAGAGATTCCTGGAGGGTGTTTTTT. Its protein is CATSRDSWRVFF.

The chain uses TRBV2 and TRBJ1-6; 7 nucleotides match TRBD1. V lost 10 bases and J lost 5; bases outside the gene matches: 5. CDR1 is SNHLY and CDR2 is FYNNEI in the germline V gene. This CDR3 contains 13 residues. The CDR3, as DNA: TGTGCCATCGACAGGGCCGATAATTCACCCCTCCACTTT. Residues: CAIDRADNSPLHF.

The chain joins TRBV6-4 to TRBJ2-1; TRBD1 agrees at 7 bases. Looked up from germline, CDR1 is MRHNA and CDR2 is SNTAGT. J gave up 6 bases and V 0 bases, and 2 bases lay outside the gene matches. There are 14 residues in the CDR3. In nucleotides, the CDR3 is TGTGCCAGCAGTGACTCGCCAGGGGGCAATGAGCAGTTCTTC. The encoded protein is CASSDSPGGNEQFF.

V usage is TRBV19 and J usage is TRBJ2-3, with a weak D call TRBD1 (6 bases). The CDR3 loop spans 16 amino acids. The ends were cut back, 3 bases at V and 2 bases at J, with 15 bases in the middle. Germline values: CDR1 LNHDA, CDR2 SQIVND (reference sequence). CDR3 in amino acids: CASSMAYDRYTDTQYF. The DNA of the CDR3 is TGTGCCAGTAGTATGGCCTACGACAGGTACACAGATACGCAGTATTTT.

As DNA, the CDR3 is TGCGCCAGCAGCTTAGTCAGGGTGGGCACCGGGGAGCTGTTTTTT. Encoded protein: CASSLVRVGTGELFF. The V and J genes are TRBV5-1 and TRBJ2-2, with D perhaps TRBD1 (5 bases). CDR3 length: 15 residues. The V end was cut by 2 bases, the J end by 4 bases, with 12 bases between. CDR1 and CDR2 from the germline V gene are SGHRS and YFSETQ.

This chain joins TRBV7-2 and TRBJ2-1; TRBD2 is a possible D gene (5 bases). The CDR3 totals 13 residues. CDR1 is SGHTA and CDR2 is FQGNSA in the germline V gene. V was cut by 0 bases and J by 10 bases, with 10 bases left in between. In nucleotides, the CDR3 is TGTGCCAGCAGCTTAGCGCCGGGAAACGAGCAGTTCTTC. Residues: CASSLAPGNEQFF.

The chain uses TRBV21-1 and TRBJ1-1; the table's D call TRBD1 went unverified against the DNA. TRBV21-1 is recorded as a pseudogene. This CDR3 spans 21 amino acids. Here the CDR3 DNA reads TGTGCCAGCAGCAAACTCCTCAAATCCGTATTTATGACAGGGGCGAACACTGAAGCTTTCTTT. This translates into CASSKLLKSVFMTGANTEAFF.

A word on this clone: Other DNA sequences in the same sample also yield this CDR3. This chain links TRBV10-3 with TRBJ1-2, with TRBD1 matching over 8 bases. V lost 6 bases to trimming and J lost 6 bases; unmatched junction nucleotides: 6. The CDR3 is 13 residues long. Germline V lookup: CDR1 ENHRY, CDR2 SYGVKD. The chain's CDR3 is CAISLTGDHGYTF. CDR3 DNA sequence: TGTGCCATCAGCCTGACAGGGGATCATGGCTACACCTTC.

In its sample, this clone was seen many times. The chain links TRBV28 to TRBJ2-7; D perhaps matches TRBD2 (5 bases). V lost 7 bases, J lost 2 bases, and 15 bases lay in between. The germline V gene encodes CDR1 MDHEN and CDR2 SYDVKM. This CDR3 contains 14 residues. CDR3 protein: CASKFTGVAYEQYF. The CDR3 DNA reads TGTGCCAGCAAATTTACCGGGGTCGCCTACGAGCAGTACTTC.

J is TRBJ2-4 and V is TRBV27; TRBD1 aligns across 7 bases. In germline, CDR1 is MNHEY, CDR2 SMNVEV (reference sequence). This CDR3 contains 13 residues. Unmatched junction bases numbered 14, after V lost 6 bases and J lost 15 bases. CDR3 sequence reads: CASRKPNRGLTYF. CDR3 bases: TGTGCCAGCAGAAAACCTAACAGGGGCCTTACGTACTTC.

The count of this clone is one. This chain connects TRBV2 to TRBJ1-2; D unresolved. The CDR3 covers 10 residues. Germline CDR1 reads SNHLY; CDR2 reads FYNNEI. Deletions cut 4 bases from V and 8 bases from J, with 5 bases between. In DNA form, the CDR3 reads TGTGCCAGCAGTGGTGAGGGCTACACCTTC. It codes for CASSGEGYTF.

CDR3 region: CASSARGRSNYGYTF. The CDR3 region has the DNA TGTGCCAGCAGTGCCAGGGGAAGATCGAACTATGGCTACACCTTC. The V and J genes are TRBV2 and TRBJ1-2, with D possibly being TRBD1 (6 bases). The CDR3 covers 15 residues. With 4 bases removed from V and 2 bases from J, the gap between germline ends came to 14 bases. The germline V gene encodes CDR1 SNHLY and CDR2 FYNNEI.

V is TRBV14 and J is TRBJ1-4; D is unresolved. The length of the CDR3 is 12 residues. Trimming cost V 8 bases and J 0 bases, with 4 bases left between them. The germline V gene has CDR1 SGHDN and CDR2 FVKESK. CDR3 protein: CASGSTNEKLFF. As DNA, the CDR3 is TGTGCCAGCGGCTCAACTAATGAAAAACTGTTTTTT. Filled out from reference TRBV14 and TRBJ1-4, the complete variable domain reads EAGVTQFPSHSVIEKGQTVTLRCDPISGHDNLYWYRRVMGKEIKFLLHFVKESKQDESGMPNNRFLAERTGGTYSTLKVQPAELEDSGVYFCASGSTNEKLFFGSGTQLSVL.

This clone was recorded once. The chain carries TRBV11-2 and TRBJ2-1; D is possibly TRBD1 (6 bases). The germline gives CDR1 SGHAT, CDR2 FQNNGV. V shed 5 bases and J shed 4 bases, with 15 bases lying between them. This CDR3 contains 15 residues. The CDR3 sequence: CASSQQGGSYNEQFF. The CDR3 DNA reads TGTGCCAGCAGCCAACAGGGCGGAAGTTACAATGAGCAGTTCTTC. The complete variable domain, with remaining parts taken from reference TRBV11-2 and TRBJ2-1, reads EAGVAQSPRYKIIEKRQSVAFWCNPISGHATLYWYQQILGQGPKLLIQFQNNGVVDDSQLPKDRFSAERLKGVDSTLKIQPAKLEDSAVYLCASSQQGGSYNEQFFGPGTRLTVL.

In DNA form, the CDR3 reads TGTGCCAGTAGTATGGGACAGGGGAGGAATGAAAAACTGTTTTTT. This sequence encodes CASSMGQGRNEKLFF. The chain has TRBV19 and TRBJ1-4, with 10 bases matching TRBD1. The CDR3 totals 15 residues. Germline CDR1 reads LNHDA; CDR2 reads SQIVND (reference sequence). V was pared by 3 bases and J by 5 bases, with 3 bases of the junction left unmatched.

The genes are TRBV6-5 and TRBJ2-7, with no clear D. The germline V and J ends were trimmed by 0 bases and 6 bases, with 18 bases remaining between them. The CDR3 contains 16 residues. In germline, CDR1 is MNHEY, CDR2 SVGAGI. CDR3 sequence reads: CASSYSFNQIGGEQYF. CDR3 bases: TGTGCCAGCAGTTACTCTTTTAATCAGATCGGCGGCGAGCAGTACTTC.